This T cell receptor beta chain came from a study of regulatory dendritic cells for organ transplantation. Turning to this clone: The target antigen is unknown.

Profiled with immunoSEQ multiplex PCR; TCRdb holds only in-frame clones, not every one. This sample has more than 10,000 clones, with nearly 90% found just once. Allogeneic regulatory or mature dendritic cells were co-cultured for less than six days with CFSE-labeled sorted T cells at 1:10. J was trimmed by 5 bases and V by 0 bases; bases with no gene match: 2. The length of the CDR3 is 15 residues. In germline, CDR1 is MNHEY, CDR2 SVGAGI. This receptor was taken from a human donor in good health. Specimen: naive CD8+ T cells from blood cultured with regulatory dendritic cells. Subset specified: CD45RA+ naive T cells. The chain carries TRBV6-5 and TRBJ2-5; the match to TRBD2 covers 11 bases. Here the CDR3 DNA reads TGTGCCAGCAGTTACTCTGGACTAGCGGGTGAGACCCAGTACTTC. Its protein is CASSYSGLAGETQYF.